This TCR beta chain appears in the sequencing data of a study of beta chain features in type 1 diabetes. About the research overall: Examination spanned 100 million to 120 million sorted cells from all samples. Overall study findings and caveats: The similarity of naive, central memory and Treg TCRB repertoires appeared greater among patients than among healthy donors. Here, the possible influence of HLA type (on TCRB rearrangement) remained unresolved. VDJ junctions sequenced from type 1 diabetes patients showed fewer insertions and more deletions.

This clone was detected only a few times. What it binds is not known. Every bit of the isolated RNA underwent reverse transcription, so sequencing read expressed TCRB transcripts. Using immunoSEQ multiplex PCR, the repertoire was profiled, and TCRdb retains in-frame clones only, with some absent. The sample gives roughly 370,000 clones, approximately 15% of which show up once; roughly 0.038% is in the top ten. This clonotype originated in a man under 40 in good health. The sequencing input was naive CD4+ T cells from blood.

The CDR3 nucleotides are TGCAGCGTTGCAACCGGGACAGTCGGCTACACCTTC. Translated, it gives CSVATGTVGYTF. The chain recombines TRBV29-1 with TRBJ1-2, with TRBD1 identical over 7 bases. Germline trimming cut 4 bases from V and 8 bases from J; bases unmatched to any gene: 7. The CDR3 has 12 residues. Looked up from germline, CDR1 is SQVTM and CDR2 is ANQGSEA. The full variable domain, completed using reference TRBV29-1 and TRBJ1-2, is SAVISQKPSRDICQRGTSLTIQCQVDSQVTMMFWYRQQPGQSLTLIATANQGSEATYESGFVIDKFPISRPNLTFSTLTVSNMSPEDSSIYLCSVATGTVGYTFGSGTRLTVV.